This T cell receptor (beta chain) was sequenced during a study of a mutant IDH1 vaccine in newly diagnosed glioma. Generated by immunoSEQ multiplex PCR, the TCRdb table keeps only in-frame clones and is missing some. Of 60,000 to 85,000 clones in the sample, about four fifths were seen once. Time point specified: baseline, week 1 (first vaccination visit). Documented treatment: pre-vaccination baseline after standard-of-care therapy. The CDR3 loop spans 14 amino acids. V was pared by 4 bases and J by 8 bases, with 17 bases between. Germline V gives CDR1 SEHNR, CDR2 FQNEAQ (reference sequence). The specimen was PBMCs, collected from a glioma patient treated with radiotherapy, temozolomide or both. V and J are TRBV7-9 and TRBJ1-1; TRBD1 might be the D (6 bases). This sequence originates from a man between 50 and 59 years old with glioma. CDR3: CASSWVDRGLEAFF. CDR3 coding DNA: TGTGCCAGCAGCTGGGTGGACCGGGGGCTGGAAGCTTTCTTT.